Each of the 9 T cell receptor beta chains below was sequenced from the same sample in a study of Ad26.COV2.S vaccination and SARS-CoV-2 variants. Documented treatment: about 20 received Ad26.COV2.S at low or high dose, single or two shots; roughly five received placebo; per-sample allocation not given. Collection of samples fell on day 63 after the first vaccine or placebo injection. Measured with immunoSEQ multiplex PCR; TCRdb has only the in-frame clones, and not every one. The table has a few hundred thousand clones, around 92% seen once. The specimen comprised peripheral blood, sampled in a trial of Ad26.COV2.S vaccine versus placebo. All receptors come from a person aged 18-65 years who received the Ad26.COV2.S COVID-19 vaccine or a placebo.

The chain links TRBV28 to TRBJ1-2; 11 bases agree with TRBD1. In germline, CDR1 is MDHEN, CDR2 SYDVKM. The CDR3 spans 18 residues. V was clipped by 5 bases and J by 5 bases; unmatched bases: 16. CDR3 loop: CASSPLRTGGEWLYGYTF. DNA of the CDR3: TGTGCCAGCAGTCCACTGAGGACAGGGGGCGAATGGCTTTATGGCTACACCTTC.

The chain has TRBV5-6 and TRBJ2-3; D is unresolved. Trimming cost V 5 bases and J 3 bases, with 7 bases left between them. There are 12 residues in the CDR3. Germline CDR1 SGHDT, CDR2 YYEEEE. CDR3 nucleotides: TGTGCCAGCAGTTCAGTAACAGATACGCAGTATTTT. Protein: CASSSVTDTQYF.

The V and J genes are TRBV15 and TRBJ2-2; 7 nucleotides match TRBD2. This CDR3 has 14 amino acids. V shed 8 bases, J shed 5 bases, and the junction held 8 bases outside the gene matches. Germline V gives CDR1 LNHNV, CDR2 YYDKDF (reference sequence). The CDR3 sequence: CATRWRGNTGELFF. The CDR3 DNA reads as TGTGCCACCCGTTGGCGGGGGAATACCGGGGAGCTGTTTTTT.

V and J are TRBV27 and TRBJ2-2; D is ambiguous. The CDR3 has 13 residues. CDR1 MNHEY and CDR2 SMNVEV come from the germline V gene (reference sequence). V was clipped by 6 bases and J by 4 bases, with 9 bases between them. The chain's CDR3 is CASRRSLTGELFF. The CDR3 DNA follows: TGTGCCAGCAGACGGTCCCTCACCGGGGAGCTGTTTTTT.

A remark on this clone: This same CDR3 is encoded by further DNA sequences in the sample. The J gene is TRBJ2-4, the V gene TRBV28, with unresolved D. Germline V gene lookup returns CDR1 MDHEN and CDR2 SYDVKM. V was clipped by 6 bases and J by 0 bases, with 9 bases between them. The CDR3 extends over 14 amino acids. CDR3 coding DNA: TGTGCCAGCAGCTATTCTTTAGCCAAAAACATTCAGTACTTC. Translated: CASSYSLAKNIQYF.

This clone has more than one count but fewer than ten. The V and J genes are TRBV4-1 and TRBJ2-2; 9 bases line up with TRBD2. V lost 6 bases to trimming and J lost 5 bases; unmatched junction nucleotides: 4. CDR1 is MGHRA and CDR2 is YSYEKL in the germline V gene. The CDR3 length is 14 residues. The CDR3 sequence is CASRLLAGTGELFF. DNA for the CDR3: TGCGCCAGCAGGTTGCTAGCGGGGACCGGGGAGCTGTTTTTT.

The genes are TRBV7-6 and TRBJ2-2, with 9 positions matching TRBD2. V lost 1 base and J lost 6; bases outside the gene matches: 6. The CDR3 consists of 16 residues. CDR1 SGHVS and CDR2 FNYEAQ come from the germline V gene. This chain's CDR3 is CASSLVAGTSPGELFF. CDR3 nucleotides: TGTGCCAGCAGCTTAGTCGCCGGGACTAGCCCCGGGGAGCTGTTTTTT.

V and J are TRBV28 and TRBJ2-7; 9 bases map to TRBD1. Trimming took 9 bases from V and 3 from J; bases not matched to a gene: 9. The CDR3 has 14 residues. Germline V lookup: CDR1 MDHEN, CDR2 SYDVKM. The CDR3 reads CASRPGQGIYEQYF. In DNA form, the CDR3 reads TGTGCCAGTCGTCCGGGACAGGGTATCTACGAGCAGTACTTC.

This chain uses TRBV5-4 with TRBJ1-6, with D tentatively TRBD1 (5 bases). Germline values: CDR1 SGHNT, CDR2 YYREEE (reference sequence). Trimming removed 5 bases at V and 12 bases at J, with 18 bases between. The CDR3 covers 14 residues. The chain's CDR3 is CASSRDGIIQPLHF. CDR3 DNA: TGTGCCAGCAGTCGGGACGGCATAATTCAACCCCTCCACTTT.